These 23 T cell receptor beta chains share one sample of origin, sequenced in a study of blood T cell repertoires in COVID-19. The table came from immunoSEQ multiplex PCR; TCRdb's copy has only in-frame clones and leaves some out. The data contain around 180,000 clones, about 82% of them singletons. Sequencing was done on a sample of peripheral blood. These TCRs come from a man in his 70s with active or convalescent COVID-19.

This rearrangement joins TRBV3-1 (or the pseudogene TRBV3-2) to TRBJ2-1; D may be TRBD2 (5 bases). The V gene's germline CDR1 is LGHDT and CDR2 YNNKEL (reference sequence). V was pared by 4 bases and J by 8 bases, with 12 bases between. This CDR3 comprises 13 residues. The CDR3 sequence: CASSRGQSDEQFF. The CDR3 DNA is TGTGCCAGCAGCCGCGGGCAATCCGATGAGCAGTTCTTC.

This clone showed up just a few times. The rearrangement uses TRBV7-2 and TRBJ2-7; 8 bases are shared with TRBD2. This CDR3 has 14 residues. Unmatched junction bases numbered 7, after V lost 4 bases and J lost 5 bases. Germline CDR1 SGHTA, CDR2 FQGNSA. CDR3 amino acids: CASSSGTSPHEQYF. CDR3 in DNA: TGTGCCAGCAGCTCCGGGACTAGTCCCCACGAGCAGTACTTC. The complete variable domain, with remaining parts taken from reference TRBV7-2 and TRBJ2-7, reads GAGVSQSPSNKVTEKGKDVELRCDPISGHTALYWYRQSLGQGLEFLIYFQGNSAPDKSGLPSDRFSAERTGGSVSTLTIQRTQQEDSAVYLCASSSGTSPHEQYFGPGTRLTVT.

This clone has just one count. The genes are TRBV3-1 (or the pseudogene TRBV3-2) and TRBJ1-1; unclear D gene. The CDR3 spans 13 residues. Trimming removed 2 bases at V and 3 bases at J, with 7 bases between. The germline CDR1 and CDR2 sequences are LGHDT and YNNKEL (reference sequence). CDR3 loop: CASSQMADTEAFF. CDR3 nucleotides: TGTGCCAGCAGCCAAATGGCGGACACTGAAGCTTTCTTT.

As DNA, the CDR3 is TGTGCCAGCAGTATCTCCGGGACTAGCGGGAGGGCCACCTACAATGAGCAGTTCTTC. It is translated as CASSISGTSGRATYNEQFF. The rearrangement links TRBV27 to TRBJ2-1; 16 positions match TRBD2. Germline loops: CDR1 MNHEY, CDR2 SMNVEV (reference sequence). The CDR3 totals 19 residues. Trimming took 5 bases from V and 2 from J; bases not matched to a gene: 9.

This clone was seen just once. The V gene is TRBV5-5, the J gene TRBJ1-2, with unresolved D. The CDR3 contains 13 residues. The ends were cut back, 0 bases at V and 4 bases at J, with 7 bases in the middle. Germline CDR1 reads SGHKS; CDR2 reads YYEKEE (reference sequence). In DNA, the CDR3 is TGTGCCAGCAGCTTGGACAGTCCCTATGGCTACACCTTC. Its translation: CASSLDSPYGYTF. Full variable domain (rest looked up from reference TRBV5-5 and TRBJ1-2): DAGVTQSPTHLIKTRGQQVTLRCSPISGHKSVSWYQQVLGQGPQFIFQYYEKEERGRGNFPDRFSARQFPNYSSELNVNALLLGDSALYLCASSLDSPYGYTFGSGTRLTVV.

This chain links TRBV15 with TRBJ2-5; D is unresolved. The CDR3 is 16 residues long. CDR1 is LNHNV, CDR2 YYDKDF, per germline (reference sequence). Trimming removed 0 bases from V and 4 bases from J, with 15 bases in between. The CDR3 DNA is TGTGCCACCAGCAGAGAGTCAAGTGTTGCGTCAGAGACCCAGTACTTC. It codes for CATSRESSVASETQYF.

This clone was recorded once. V and J are TRBV10-2 and TRBJ1-1, with D uncertain. This CDR3 is 12 amino acids long. V was clipped by 6 bases and J by 3 bases, with 8 bases between them. Germline V gene sequence: CDR1 WSHSY, CDR2 SAAADI. In DNA, the CDR3 is TGCGCCAGCAGGGGGAGATACACTGAAGCTTTCTTT. Protein sequence: CASRGRYTEAFF.

CDR3 sequence reads: CASGPTGVGDTEAFF. The CDR3 DNA reads as TGCGCCAGCGGTCCGACAGGGGTAGGTGACACTGAAGCTTTCTTT. This rearrangement joins TRBV5-1 to TRBJ1-1, with 8 nucleotides matching TRBD1. This CDR3 spans 15 amino acids. CDR1 and CDR2 (germline): SGHRS, YFSETQ. Trimming took 7 bases from V and 3 from J; bases not matched to a gene: 11. Variable domain in full (rest from reference TRBV5-1 and TRBJ1-1): KAGVTQTPRYLIKTRGQQVTLSCSPISGHRSVSWYQQTPGQGLQFLFEYFSETQRNKGNFPGRFSGRQFSNSRSEMNVSTLELGDSALYLCASGPTGVGDTEAFFGQGTRLTVV.

V gene TRBV6-5 combines with J gene TRBJ1-1, with no clear D. The germline V gene encodes CDR1 MNHEY and CDR2 SVGAGI. The CDR3 is 13 amino acids. V was cut by 6 bases and J by 0 bases, with 8 bases left in between. CDR3 residues: CASRLSVNTEAFF. CDR3 nucleotides: TGTGCCAGCAGGCTAAGTGTGAACACTGAAGCTTTCTTT.

The chain recombines TRBV5-6 with TRBJ2-1; D perhaps matches TRBD2 (6 bases). CDR1 and CDR2 from the germline V gene are SGHDT and YYEEEE. The CDR3 consists of 15 residues. V gave up 2 bases and J gave up 6 bases, with 15 bases separating them. CDR3 nucleotide sequence: TGTGCCAGCAGCTTCGGCCTAGCGTTGCTCAATGAGCAGTTCTTC. It specifies CASSFGLALLNEQFF.

The CDR3 DNA reads TGTGCCAGCAGCCAAGTCGTAGCGGGATTCGCGGAGCTGTTTTTT. Translating it yields CASSQVVAGFAELFF. The chain joins TRBV3-1 (or the pseudogene TRBV3-2) to TRBJ2-2, with 8 bases fitting TRBD2. Losses at the gene ends were 1 base for V and 10 bases for J; bases not matched to a gene: 8. From germline, CDR1 is LGHDT and CDR2 YNNKEL (reference sequence). This CDR3 is built from 15 residues.

The chain carries TRBV3-1 (or the pseudogene TRBV3-2) and TRBJ2-2; D is perhaps TRBD1 (6 bases). Germline values: CDR1 LGHDT, CDR2 YNNKEL (reference sequence). The CDR3 consists of 13 residues. Trimming left V 8 bases short and J 3 bases short, with 10 bases between. This CDR3 is CASRTEYTGELFF. The CDR3 DNA reads as TGTGCCAGCCGGACAGAGTACACCGGGGAGCTGTTTTTT.

The CDR3 protein is CASSSIPLAGAARETQYF. The CDR3 DNA reads TGTGCCAGCAGCTCAATCCCCCTAGCAGGGGCCGCTAGGGAGACCCAGTACTTC. This chain uses TRBV7-2 with TRBJ2-5; D perhaps matches TRBD1 (6 bases). The CDR3 has 18 amino acids. With 4 bases removed from V and 5 bases from J, the gap between germline ends came to 26 bases. From germline, CDR1 is SGHTA and CDR2 FQGNSA.

The chain recombines TRBV9 with TRBJ1-5, with 7 bases matching TRBD1. CDR3 length: 16 residues. Germline trimming cut 4 bases from V and 0 bases from J; bases unmatched to any gene: 7. Germline V gene sequence: CDR1 SGDLS, CDR2 YYNGEE. The CDR3 coding sequence is TGTGCCAGCAGCATTGGGACAGCTTATAGCAATCAGCCCCAGCATTTT. This codes for CASSIGTAYSNQPQHF.

This chain joins TRBV7-2 and TRBJ1-5; D is unclear. Trimming pared 5 bases from V and 7 bases from J, leaving 15 bases between. This CDR3 is built from 14 residues. Germline values: CDR1 SGHTA, CDR2 FQGNSA. DNA of the CDR3: TGTGCCAGCAGCCCGTACTGGGGAGCACAGCCCCAGCATTTT. Translating gives CASSPYWGAQPQHF.

The V call is TRBV7-9, the J call TRBJ1-6; a possible D gene is TRBD1 (6 bases). V was shortened by 5 bases and J by 8 bases, with 22 bases between the two germline ends. This CDR3 is 17 amino acids long. The germline gives CDR1 SEHNR, CDR2 FQNEAQ (reference sequence). The CDR3 nucleotides are TGTGCCAGCAGCACCCCAACCCAGGGGATACGAGATTCACCCCTCCACTTT. Encoded protein: CASSTPTQGIRDSPLHF.

The chain combines TRBV5-1 with TRBJ1-6; weak D call: TRBD1 (6 bases). The CDR3 length is 14 residues. Deletions cut 5 bases from V and 7 bases from J, with 13 bases between. Germline V gives CDR1 SGHRS, CDR2 YFSETQ. The CDR3 sequence is CASSEGVMNSPLHF. The CDR3 bases are TGCGCCAGCAGTGAGGGGGTGATGAATTCACCCCTCCACTTT. Together with reference TRBV5-1 and TRBJ1-6, the CDR3 gives the full variable domain: KAGVTQTPRYLIKTRGQQVTLSCSPISGHRSVSWYQQTPGQGLQFLFEYFSETQRNKGNFPGRFSGRQFSNSRSEMNVSTLELGDSALYLCASSEGVMNSPLHFGNGTRLTVT.

The rearrangement joins TRBV5-1 to TRBJ2-1; D might be TRBD1 (6 bases). The V end lost 4 bases, the J end lost 8 bases, and 7 bases lay between the germline ends. This CDR3 spans 11 amino acids. Germline values: CDR1 SGHRS, CDR2 YFSETQ. The CDR3: CASSTGYEQFF. Written as DNA, the CDR3 is TGCGCCAGCAGCACAGGGTATGAGCAGTTCTTC.

This chain links TRBV28 with TRBJ2-1; 8 nucleotides align to TRBD2. V was clipped by 6 bases and J by 4 bases; unmatched bases: 11. The germline V gene encodes CDR1 MDHEN and CDR2 SYDVKM. The CDR3 spans 16 residues. In DNA form, the CDR3 reads TGTGCCAGCAGAACGGCCTCTAGCGGGCCATACAATGAGCAGTTCTTC. Its protein is CASRTASSGPYNEQFF.

This chain joins TRBV5-1 and TRBJ1-2, with 7 nucleotides matching TRBD1. V lost 3 bases to trimming and J lost 5 bases; unmatched junction nucleotides: 10. Germline V gives CDR1 SGHRS, CDR2 YFSETQ. This CDR3 is built from 15 residues. CDR3 residues: CASSSRYETGYGYTF. The CDR3 region has the DNA TGCGCCAGCAGCTCACGATACGAGACAGGGTATGGCTACACCTTC.

This clone has more than one count but fewer than ten. This rearrangement joins TRBV7-9 to TRBJ2-3; no reliable D call. CDR3 length: 13 amino acids. V lost 1 base, J lost 5 bases, and 7 bases lay in between. Germline lookup yields CDR1 SEHNR and CDR2 FQNEAQ (reference sequence). In nucleotides, the CDR3 is TGTGCCAGCAGCTTAGGAGCCGGAGATACGCAGTATTTT. Translating it yields CASSLGAGDTQYF.

In its sample, this clone was seen a few times. The chain joins TRBV18 to TRBJ2-7, with a possible D match to TRBD1 (6 bases). The germline V and J ends were trimmed by 4 bases and 5 bases, with 9 bases remaining between them. The CDR3 has 12 amino acids. The germline gives CDR1 KGHSH, CDR2 LQKENI. The chain's CDR3 is CASSLQGNEQYF. The CDR3 DNA sequence: TGTGCCAGCTCACTCCAGGGGAACGAGCAGTACTTC.

The V call is TRBV9, the J call TRBJ2-3; 7 bases match TRBD2. The CDR3 has 15 amino acids. V gave up 2 bases and J gave up 6 bases; unmatched junction bases: 9. CDR1 and CDR2 from the germline V gene are SGDLS and YYNGEE. CDR3 coding DNA: TGTGCCAGCAGCGTTGAAGGGAGGGTTCGGGATACGCAGTATTTT. It translates to CASSVEGRVRDTQYF.